This section outlines one TCR beta chain sequence together with its context. As it was prepared, the TCRbeta library received unique molecular identifiers. TCRdb passed the PCR reads through MiXCR, listing each CDR3 protein once. The sample includes around 490,000 distinct CDR3 sequences, about an eighth of them seen just once. CDR3 length: 14 residues. V was clipped by 1 base and J by 10 bases, with 14 bases between them. Germline V gives CDR1 LGHNA, CDR2 YNFKEQ. This specimen comes from a study of T-cell reconstitution after alpha-beta-depleted transplantation in children. This clonotype was sampled from a female patient aged 2-9 years who had a stem cell transplant for aplastic anemia, so the T cells may come from the graft donor. Sequenced here: PBMCs, mostly from graft donor cells, sampled 180 days after TCRalphabeta/CD19-depleted stem cell transplant. The genes are TRBV4-2 and TRBJ2-1; a possible D gene is TRBD1 (6 bases). CDR3: CASSQGLTGNEQFF. The CDR3 nucleotides are TGTGCCAGCAGCCAAGGCCTTACAGGGAACGAGCAGTTCTTC.